The clone carrying this T cell receptor beta chain has ten or more counts. Its antigen remains unidentified. These data are taken from a study of T cell repertoires in cytomegalovirus infection. TCRdb reanalysed the reads using MiXCR and keeps one entry per CDR3 protein. The table includes about 230,000 distinct CDR3 sequences, about 7% detected once. Germline V gene lookup returns CDR1 DFQATT and CDR2 SNEGSKA (reference sequence). V gave up 0 bases and J gave up 3 bases; unmatched junction bases: 8. The CDR3 is 15 residues long. Study results and caveats: Carriers of CMV and the relevant HLA type were discriminated by public TCR beta frequency.

What was sequenced was PBMCs. This sequence originates from a human donor in good health (CMV status not recorded). Some clones in this sample may be carry-over from other donors' samples. The chain employs TRBV20-1 and TRBJ2-7; TRBD2 matches 7 bases. CDR3 nucleotide sequence: TGCAGTGCTAGAGATCTGGCGGGGACTATCTACGAGCAGTACTTC. Translated: CSARDLAGTIYEQYF.